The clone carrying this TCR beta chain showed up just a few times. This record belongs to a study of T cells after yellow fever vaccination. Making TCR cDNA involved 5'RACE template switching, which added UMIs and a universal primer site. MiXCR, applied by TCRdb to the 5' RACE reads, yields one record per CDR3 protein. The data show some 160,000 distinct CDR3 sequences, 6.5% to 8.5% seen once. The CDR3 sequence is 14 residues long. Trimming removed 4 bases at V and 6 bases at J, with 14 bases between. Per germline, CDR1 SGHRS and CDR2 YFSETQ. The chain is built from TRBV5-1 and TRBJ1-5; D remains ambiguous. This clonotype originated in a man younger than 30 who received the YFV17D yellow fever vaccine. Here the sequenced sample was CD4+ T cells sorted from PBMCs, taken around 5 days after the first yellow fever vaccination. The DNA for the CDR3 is TGCGCCAGCAGCCCCTTCGGGTCCGCTCAGCCCCAGCATTTT. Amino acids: CASSPFGSAQPQHF.